This is a list of T cell receptor beta chains from one sample in a study of T cells after somatic rescue of genetic block. Method: immunoSEQ multiplex PCR; TCRdb's copy keeps in-frame clones and lacks some. The data show around 67,000 clones, about 90% seen once. The sequenced material came from peripheral blood mononuclear cells (PBMCs). The receptors come from a man aged 35 to 55. Each CDR3 is given with its conserved first and last residue. A D gene is named only where the DNA matches it firmly. Size tells how often a clone was seen (once, few, many) or the class of an expanded clone, and some rows leave it out.

v_call: TRBV5-6; j_call: TRBJ1-1; clone_size: NA; d_call: NA; cdr3_nt: TGTGCCAGCATGGCAGGGGTTGGGACTGAAGCTTTCTTT; cdr3_aa: CASMAGVGTEAFF
v_call: TRBV29-1; j_call: TRBJ2-1; clone_size: NA; d_call: NA; cdr3_nt: TGCAGCGTTGAAGCCGAGACAGCGAACTCCTACAATGAGCAGTTCTTC; cdr3_aa: CSVEAETANSYNEQFF
v_call: TRBV19; j_call: TRBJ2-7; clone_size: NA; d_call: TRBD2; cdr3_nt: TGTGCCAGTAGTATTGGTTACGGGAGGGCCTACGAGCAGTACTTC; cdr3_aa: CASSIGYGRAYEQYF
v_call: TRBV2; j_call: TRBJ2-5; clone_size: NA; d_call: NA; cdr3_nt: TGTGCCAGCAGTGGCACGGGGGTAGAGACCCAGTACTTC; cdr3_aa: CASSGTGVETQYF
v_call: TRBV9; j_call: TRBJ2-7; clone_size: NA; d_call: TRBD2; cdr3_nt: TGTGCCAGCAGCCCCCGGACTAGCGGGAGCCAGTACGAGCAGTACTTC; cdr3_aa: CASSPRTSGSQYEQYF
v_call: TRBV2; j_call: TRBJ2-1; clone_size: NA; d_call: NA; cdr3_nt: TGTGCCAGCAGTGAGGAGTCAGTGTACAATGAGCAGTTCTTC; cdr3_aa: CASSEESVYNEQFF
v_call: TRBV19; j_call: TRBJ2-3; clone_size: NA; d_call: NA; cdr3_nt: TGTGCCAGTAGTAACAGGAGGTCAGATACGCAGTATTTT; cdr3_aa: CASSNRRSDTQYF
v_call: TRBV7-8; j_call: TRBJ1-4; clone_size: NA; d_call: NA; cdr3_nt: TGTGCCAGCAGCTTAGGGCAGACAACTAATGAAAAACTGTTTTTT; cdr3_aa: CASSLGQTTNEKLFF
v_call: TRBV19; j_call: TRBJ2-7; clone_size: NA; d_call: NA; cdr3_nt: TGTGCCAGTAGTGTTACCGGGACACTCTACGAGCAGTACTTC; cdr3_aa: CASSVTGTLYEQYF
v_call: TRBV7-9; j_call: TRBJ2-6; clone_size: NA; d_call: NA; cdr3_nt: TGTGCCAGCAGCTCGAGTCGTAGCTCTGGGGCCAACGTCCTGACTTTC; cdr3_aa: CASSSSRSSGANVLTF
v_call: TRBV5-1; j_call: TRBJ2-5; clone_size: NA; d_call: TRBD1; cdr3_nt: TGCGCCAGCAGCCCCACCCTTGGACAGGGTGGTGCGGAGACCCAGTACTTC; cdr3_aa: CASSPTLGQGGAETQYF
v_call: TRBV18; j_call: TRBJ2-1; clone_size: NA; d_call: NA; cdr3_nt: TGTGCCAGCTCACAGGTCGTTGACAATGAGCAGTTCTTC; cdr3_aa: CASSQVVDNEQFF
v_call: TRBV30; j_call: TRBJ1-5; clone_size: NA; d_call: NA; cdr3_nt: TGTGCCTGGACCCAGGGGCAATATAGCAATCAGCCCCAGCATTTT; cdr3_aa: CAWTQGQYSNQPQHF
v_call: TRBV4-2; j_call: TRBJ2-7; clone_size: NA; d_call: NA; cdr3_nt: TGTGCCAGCAGCCAGTCTTCGGTCACAAGCTACGAGCAGTACTTC; cdr3_aa: CASSQSSVTSYEQYF
v_call: TRBV9; j_call: TRBJ2-3; clone_size: NA; d_call: NA; cdr3_nt: TGTGCCAGCAGCGCCTTCCTAGGCACAGATACGCAGTATTTT; cdr3_aa: CASSAFLGTDTQYF
v_call: TRBV7-6; j_call: TRBJ2-1; clone_size: NA; d_call: NA; cdr3_nt: TGTGCCAGCAGCCCGCGGGACTCCTACAATGAGCAGTTCTTC; cdr3_aa: CASSPRDSYNEQFF
v_call: TRBV4-2; j_call: TRBJ1-1; clone_size: NA; d_call: NA; cdr3_nt: TGTGCCAGCAGCCAAGAACCAAGGGGGGCTTTGAACACTGAAGCTTTCTTT; cdr3_aa: CASSQEPRGALNTEAFF
v_call: TRBV2; j_call: TRBJ2-7; clone_size: NA; d_call: NA; cdr3_nt: TGTGCCAGCAGTATCCCGTTTGACAGGCCCTACGAGCAGTACTTC; cdr3_aa: CASSIPFDRPYEQYF
v_call: TRBV6-1; j_call: TRBJ2-3; clone_size: NA; d_call: TRBD1; cdr3_nt: TGTGCCAGCAGTGAAGGTATAACAGGGGATTATTTT; cdr3_aa: CASSEGITGDYF
v_call: TRBV19; j_call: TRBJ2-4; clone_size: NA; d_call: NA; cdr3_nt: TGTGCCAGTAGTATAAGGGTGTCGGATTTTGCCAAAAACATTCAGTACTTC; cdr3_aa: CASSIRVSDFAKNIQYF
v_call: TRBV18; j_call: TRBJ2-2; clone_size: NA; d_call: NA; cdr3_nt: TGTGCCAGCTCAAACAGAAACACCGGGGAGCTGTTTTTT; cdr3_aa: CASSNRNTGELFF
v_call: TRBV4-2; j_call: TRBJ1-1; clone_size: NA; d_call: NA; cdr3_nt: TGTGCCAGCAGCCGCGACGGCACTGAAGCTTTCTTT; cdr3_aa: CASSRDGTEAFF
v_call: TRBV19; j_call: TRBJ2-3; clone_size: NA; d_call: NA; cdr3_nt: TGTGCCAGTAGTATAGGCCAGGATACGCAGTATTTT; cdr3_aa: CASSIGQDTQYF
v_call: TRBV2; j_call: TRBJ2-2; clone_size: NA; d_call: TRBD1; cdr3_nt: TGTGCCAGCAGGCGGACAGGGGACACCGGGGAGCTGTTTTTT; cdr3_aa: CASRRTGDTGELFF
v_call: TRBV7-2; j_call: TRBJ2-7; clone_size: NA; d_call: NA; cdr3_nt: TGTGCCAGCACCCCCGGTCCCACCTACGAGCAGTACTTC; cdr3_aa: CASTPGPTYEQYF
v_call: TRBV7-6; j_call: TRBJ1-6; clone_size: NA; d_call: NA; cdr3_nt: TGTGCCAGCAGCTTAGTATCTGGCTCCTATAATTCACCCCTTCACTTT; cdr3_aa: CASSLVSGSYNSPLHF
v_call: TRBV30; j_call: TRBJ2-3; clone_size: once; d_call: TRBD2; cdr3_nt: TGTGCCTGGAGGATAGCGGGGGGCACAGATACGCAGTATTTT; cdr3_aa: CAWRIAGGTDTQYF
v_call: TRBV9; j_call: TRBJ2-1; clone_size: few; d_call: NA; cdr3_nt: TGTGCCAGTAGGCAGGGGCCGGGAGACAATGAGCAGTTCTTC; cdr3_aa: CASRQGPGDNEQFF
v_call: TRBV28; j_call: TRBJ2-6; clone_size: NA; d_call: NA; cdr3_nt: TGTGCCAGCAGTTTATTGAGTTTCGGGGCACCAAGGGGAACCTCTGGGGCCAACGTCCTGACTTTC; cdr3_aa: CASSLLSFGAPRGTSGANVLTF
v_call: TRBV29-1; j_call: TRBJ1-2; clone_size: NA; d_call: TRBD1; cdr3_nt: TGCAGCATTTGGACAGGGGAACATGGCTACACCTTC; cdr3_aa: CSIWTGEHGYTF
v_call: TRBV6-4; j_call: TRBJ1-1; clone_size: once; d_call: NA; cdr3_nt: TGTGCCAGCCAACCAGTGAACACTGAAGCTTTCTTT; cdr3_aa: CASQPVNTEAFF
v_call: TRBV6-5; j_call: TRBJ2-1; clone_size: NA; d_call: NA; cdr3_nt: TGTGCCAGCAGTTACGAGTCGGTCTCCTACAATGAGCAGTTCTTC; cdr3_aa: CASSYESVSYNEQFF
v_call: TRBV6-5; j_call: TRBJ2-5; clone_size: NA; d_call: NA; cdr3_nt: TGTGCCAGCAGTTACTCGGCGGGGGCGAACCAAGAGACCCAGTACTTC; cdr3_aa: CASSYSAGANQETQYF
v_call: TRBV7-2; j_call: TRBJ1-1; clone_size: NA; d_call: NA; cdr3_nt: TGTGCCAGCAACCACGGGGTGAACACTGAAGCTTTCTTT; cdr3_aa: CASNHGVNTEAFF
v_call: TRBV29-1; j_call: TRBJ1-2; clone_size: NA; d_call: NA; cdr3_nt: TGCAGCGTTCGTACAGGAGGTCCCTATGGCTACACCTTC; cdr3_aa: CSVRTGGPYGYTF
v_call: TRBV10-2; j_call: TRBJ1-4; clone_size: NA; d_call: NA; cdr3_nt: TGCGCCAGCAGTGAGTCCCGGACAACGAGGTCCAATGAAAAACTGTTTTTT; cdr3_aa: CASSESRTTRSNEKLFF
v_call: TRBV6-5; j_call: TRBJ2-7; clone_size: NA; d_call: TRBD1; cdr3_nt: TGTGCCAGCAGTTACACAGGGGGGTACTCCTACGAGCAGTACTTC; cdr3_aa: CASSYTGGYSYEQYF
v_call: TRBV10-3; j_call: TRBJ2-5; clone_size: NA; d_call: NA; cdr3_nt: TGTGCCATCAGTGACAGGGGCCGTGAGACCCAGTACTTC; cdr3_aa: CAISDRGRETQYF
v_call: TRBV19; j_call: TRBJ1-2; clone_size: NA; d_call: TRBD1; cdr3_nt: TGTGCCAGTAGTATGACTTCCGGGACAGAGATCTATGGCTACACCTTC; cdr3_aa: CASSMTSGTEIYGYTF
v_call: TRBV19; j_call: TRBJ2-1; clone_size: NA; d_call: NA; cdr3_nt: TGTGCCAGTAGCGGACCTCACAGGGGGGGGGACAATGAGCAGTTCTTC; cdr3_aa: CASSGPHRGGDNEQFF
v_call: TRBV5-1; j_call: TRBJ2-7; clone_size: once; d_call: TRBD1; cdr3_nt: TGCGCCAGCAGCCCGGGGACAGTCAACCCCTACGAGCAGTACTTC; cdr3_aa: CASSPGTVNPYEQYF
v_call: TRBV5-6; j_call: TRBJ2-1; clone_size: NA; d_call: NA; cdr3_nt: TGTGCCAGCAGCCGGGGGTTGGTCTCCTACAATGAGCAGTTCTTC; cdr3_aa: CASSRGLVSYNEQFF
v_call: TRBV28; j_call: TRBJ2-2; clone_size: NA; d_call: NA; cdr3_nt: TGTGCCAGCAGTTCATCGCCGGGGAACACCGGGGAGCTGTTTTTT; cdr3_aa: CASSSSPGNTGELFF
v_call: TRBV7-2; j_call: TRBJ1-6; clone_size: NA; d_call: NA; cdr3_nt: TGTGCCAGCAGCCTCCAGGCGGACTCGGATTCACCCCTCCACTTT; cdr3_aa: CASSLQADSDSPLHF
v_call: TRBV13; j_call: TRBJ2-1; clone_size: NA; d_call: TRBD2; cdr3_nt: TGTGCCAGCAGCTTAGGCGCGGGAGGCAGGCCATTCTTC; cdr3_aa: CASSLGAGGRPFF
v_call: TRBV15; j_call: TRBJ2-1; clone_size: NA; d_call: NA; cdr3_nt: TGTGCCACCAGCAGAGATTATGCGGGGGACAGCTCCTACAATGAGCAGTTCTTC; cdr3_aa: CATSRDYAGDSSYNEQFF
v_call: TRBV11-2; j_call: TRBJ2-2; clone_size: NA; d_call: TRBD2; cdr3_nt: TGTGCCAGCAGCCTAACTGCCCTAGCGGGAGGGAACACCGGGGAGCTGTTTTTT; cdr3_aa: CASSLTALAGGNTGELFF
v_call: TRBV18; j_call: TRBJ2-7; clone_size: NA; d_call: NA; cdr3_nt: TGTGCCAGCTCACCACGTTCAGGGAGCTCCTACGAGCAGTACTTC; cdr3_aa: CASSPRSGSSYEQYF
v_call: TRBV4-1; j_call: TRBJ2-2; clone_size: NA; d_call: TRBD2; cdr3_nt: TGCGCCAGCAGCCAACCTGGACTAGCGGGATTCACCGGGGAGCTGTTTTTT; cdr3_aa: CASSQPGLAGFTGELFF
v_call: TRBV4-1; j_call: TRBJ1-5; clone_size: NA; d_call: NA; cdr3_nt: TGCGCCAGCAGCCGCTTCCAGGACAGCAATCAGCCCCAGCATTTT; cdr3_aa: CASSRFQDSNQPQHF
v_call: TRBV28; j_call: TRBJ2-2; clone_size: NA; d_call: NA; cdr3_nt: TGTGCCAGCAGTTCCAGGTCCGGAGTAACCGGGGAGCTGTTTTTT; cdr3_aa: CASSSRSGVTGELFF
v_call: TRBV10-1; j_call: TRBJ1-2; clone_size: few; d_call: NA; cdr3_nt: TGCGCCAGCAGTTCGGACACTAACTATGGCTACACCTTC; cdr3_aa: CASSSDTNYGYTF
v_call: TRBV2; j_call: TRBJ1-1; clone_size: NA; d_call: TRBD1; cdr3_nt: TGTGCCAGCAAAGGGGACAGGAACACTGAAGCTTTCTTT; cdr3_aa: CASKGDRNTEAFF
v_call: TRBV2; j_call: TRBJ2-1; clone_size: NA; d_call: TRBD2; cdr3_nt: TGTGCCAGCAGTGAGACTAGCGGGAGAACCCTCTACAATGAGCAGTTCTTC; cdr3_aa: CASSETSGRTLYNEQFF
v_call: TRBV7-9; j_call: TRBJ2-2; clone_size: NA; d_call: TRBD1; cdr3_nt: TGTGCCAGCAGCTACAGGGGGCGGGACACCGGGGAGCTGTTTTTT; cdr3_aa: CASSYRGRDTGELFF